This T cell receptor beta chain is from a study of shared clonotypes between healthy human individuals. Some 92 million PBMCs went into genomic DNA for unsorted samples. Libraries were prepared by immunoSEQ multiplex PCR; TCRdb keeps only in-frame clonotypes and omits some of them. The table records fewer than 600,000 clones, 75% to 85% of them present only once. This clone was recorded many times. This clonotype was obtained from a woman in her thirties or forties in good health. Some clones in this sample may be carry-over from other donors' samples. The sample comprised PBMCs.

This chain's CDR3 is CASSQGGDNTEAFF. CDR3 nucleotides: TGCGCCAGCAGCCAAGGTGGGGATAACACTGAAGCTTTCTTT. This rearrangement joins TRBV4-1 to TRBJ1-1, with unresolved D. Germline CDR1 and CDR2: MGHRA and YSYEKL. Deletions cut 1 base from V and 2 bases from J, with 8 bases between. CDR3 length: 14 amino acids.